This T cell receptor beta chain was found in a study of neurological immune-mediated disorders. TCRdb re-derived calls from the 5' RACE reads in MiXCR, one entry per CDR3 protein. Among 45,000 to 60,000 distinct CDR3 sequences listed, around 3.6% were seen once. The CDR3 totals 12 residues. CDR1 DFQATT and CDR2 SNEGSKA come from the germline V gene (reference sequence). J gave up 9 bases and V 1 base, and 3 bases lay outside the gene matches. This clonotype was detected ten times or more. Libraries used 2 million unsorted PBMCs kept frozen in RNAlater. Sequencing was done on a sample of PBMCs. This clonotype was sampled from a man aged 25 to 40 with multiple sclerosis. V is TRBV20-1 and J is TRBJ1-5; 7 bases align to TRBD1. The chain's CDR3 is CSARGTGPPQHF. CDR3 bases: TGCAGTGCTAGAGGGACAGGTCCGCCCCAGCATTTT.